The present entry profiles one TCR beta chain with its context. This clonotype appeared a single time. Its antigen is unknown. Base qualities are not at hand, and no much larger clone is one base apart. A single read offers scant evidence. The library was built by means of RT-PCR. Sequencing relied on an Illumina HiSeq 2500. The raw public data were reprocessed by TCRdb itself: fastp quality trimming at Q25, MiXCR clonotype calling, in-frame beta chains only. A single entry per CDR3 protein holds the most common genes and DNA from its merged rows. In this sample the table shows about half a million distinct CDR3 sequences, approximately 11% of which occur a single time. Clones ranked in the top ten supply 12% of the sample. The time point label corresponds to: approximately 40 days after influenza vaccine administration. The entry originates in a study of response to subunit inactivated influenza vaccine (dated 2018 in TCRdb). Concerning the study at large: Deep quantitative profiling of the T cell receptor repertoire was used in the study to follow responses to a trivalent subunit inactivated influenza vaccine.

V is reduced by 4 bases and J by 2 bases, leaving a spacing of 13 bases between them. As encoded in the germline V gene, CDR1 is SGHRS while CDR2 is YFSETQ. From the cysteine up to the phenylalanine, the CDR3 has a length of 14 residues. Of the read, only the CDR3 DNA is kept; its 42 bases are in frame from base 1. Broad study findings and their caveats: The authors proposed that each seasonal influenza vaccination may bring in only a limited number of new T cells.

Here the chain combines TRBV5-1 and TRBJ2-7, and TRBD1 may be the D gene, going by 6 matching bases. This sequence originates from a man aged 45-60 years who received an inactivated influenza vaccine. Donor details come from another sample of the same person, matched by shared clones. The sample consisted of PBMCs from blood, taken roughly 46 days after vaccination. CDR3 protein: CASSGQYSTYEQYF. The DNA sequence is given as TGCGCCAGCAGCGGACAGTACTCTACCTACGAGCAGTACTTC.